The source of this TCR beta chain is a study of blood T cell repertoires in COVID-19. Study in general: Italy, Spain and the United States were the sources of the convalescent and acute COVID-19 samples. T cells, B-cell-depleted T cells, or PBMCs supplied cDNA or gDNA.

V lost 2 bases to trimming and J lost 6 bases; unmatched junction nucleotides: 12. From germline, CDR1 is SGHVS and CDR2 FQNEAQ. The CDR3 runs 17 residues. Sequenced by immunoSEQ multiplex PCR; TCRdb stores in-frame clones only, minus some. Here the sample spans some 110,000 clones, 85% to 90% being singletons. The source of this sequence is an elderly woman with COVID-19, enrolled during active disease. The chain uses TRBV7-8 and TRBJ2-2, with 7 positions matching TRBD2. The specimen was peripheral blood. The CDR3 region is CASSLITGGSSPGELFF. The DNA for the CDR3 is TGTGCCAGCAGCTTAATAACTGGCGGGAGTTCTCCCGGGGAGCTGTTTTTT.